The 7 T cell receptor beta chains listed next were all sequenced from one sample in a study of blood T cell repertoires in COVID-19. The method was immunoSEQ multiplex PCR; TCRdb's version includes in-frame clones alone and lacks a portion of them. The sample gives about 60,000 clones, 82% of which show up once; just over 6.5% is in the top ten. Sequenced input: peripheral blood. The receptors were gathered from a man between 60 and 75 years old with acute or convalescent COVID-19.

This clone appeared a few times. This rearrangement joins TRBV7-9 to TRBJ2-3; 7 bases align to TRBD1. The CDR3 runs 15 residues. V was clipped by 4 bases and J by 0 bases; unmatched bases: 4. Per the germline V gene, CDR1 is SEHNR and CDR2 is FQNEAQ (reference sequence). CDR3 protein: CASSSGQTSTDTQYF. Here the CDR3 DNA reads TGTGCCAGCAGCTCGGGACAGACCAGCACAGATACGCAGTATTTT.

The chain is built from TRBV7-2 and TRBJ2-2; possibly TRBD2 for D (6 bases). This CDR3 has 15 residues. CDR1 is SGHTA and CDR2 is FQGNSA in the germline V gene. The V end lost 4 bases, the J end lost 1 base, and 10 bases lay between the germline ends. CDR3 in DNA: TGTGCCAGCAGCTATAGGGACTGGAACACCGGGGAGCTGTTTTTT. Translation: CASSYRDWNTGELFF.

The gene calls are TRBV5-1 and TRBJ2-7, with D perhaps matching TRBD2 (6 bases). Trimming removed 0 bases from V and 3 bases from J, with 13 bases in between. In germline, CDR1 is SGHRS, CDR2 YFSETQ. The CDR3 is made up of 15 amino acids. In nucleotides, the CDR3 is TGCGCCAGCAGCTTGGCTCCCGGGGACTTCTACGAGCAGTACTTC. Amino acids: CASSLAPGDFYEQYF.

This clone was counted once. J is TRBJ1-4 and V is TRBV29-1; 7 bases align to TRBD1. Germline V gene sequence: CDR1 SQVTM, CDR2 ANQGSEA. J gave up 2 bases and V 4 bases, and 7 bases lay outside the gene matches. This CDR3 comprises 15 residues. The CDR3 DNA sequence: TGCAGCGTTGGGGGTACAGGGGCCACTAATGAAAAACTGTTTTTT. Amino acids: CSVGGTGATNEKLFF.

V is TRBV7-2 and J is TRBJ2-1, with D perhaps TRBD2 (6 bases). The CDR3 sequence is 12 residues long. Trimming pared 5 bases from V and 12 bases from J, leaving 14 bases between. CDR1 is SGHTA, CDR2 FQGNSA, per germline. This CDR3 reads CASSAGTGTQFF. CDR3 DNA: TGTGCCAGCAGCGCCGGGACTGGCACGCAGTTCTTC. The entire variable domain, with the rest obtained from reference TRBV7-2 and TRBJ2-1, is as follows: GAGVSQSPSNKVTEKGKDVELRCDPISGHTALYWYRQSLGQGLEFLIYFQGNSAPDKSGLPSDRFSAERTGGSVSTLTIQRTQQEDSAVYLCASSAGTGTQFFGPGTRLTVL.

The CDR3 DNA sequence: TGCGCCAGCAGCCTCGGGACAAGTCCGGAAAAACTGTTTTTT. Protein product: CASSLGTSPEKLFF. The J gene is TRBJ1-4, the V gene TRBV4-1; D perhaps matches TRBD1 (6 bases). Germline lookup yields CDR1 MGHRA and CDR2 YSYEKL. CDR3 size: 14 residues. V shed 4 bases and J shed 8 bases, with 14 bases lying between them.

The genes are TRBV2 and TRBJ2-3; 10 bases fit TRBD2. The CDR3 loop spans 18 amino acids. V shed 7 bases, J shed 0 bases, and the junction held 13 bases outside the gene matches. Germline loops: CDR1 SNHLY, CDR2 FYNNEI. The CDR3 loop reads CASKVLAGEYSSTDTQYF. The CDR3 nucleotides are TGTGCCAGCAAAGTTCTAGCGGGGGAGTATTCTAGCACAGATACGCAGTATTTT.